This T cell receptor (beta chain) was recorded in a study of breast tumors, draining lymph nodes, adjacent tissues (dated by TCRdb to about 2016). Regarding the study in general: In breast cancer patients, the study compared the TCR beta repertoires of tumor, adjacent nontumor tissue and axillary lymph nodes. In human breast cancer, the study set out to assess how tumor, surrounding tissue and draining lymph node repertoires relate to one another and whether T cells might be exchanged between them. Summary of the overall study and its limitations: Tumors showed preferential V and J gene usage, and their T-cell repertoire diversity fell below that of lymph nodes yet above that of nontumor tissue. The data were judged consistent with most tumor T cells deriving from the lymph node and then expanding within tumor tissue. The conclusion that tumor T cells originate in lymph nodes was presented as consistent with a hypothesis rather than as directly demonstrated. Tumor and nontumor tissue repertoires were significantly more similar in luminal-like than in basal-like breast cancer.

Lymph node samples came from the axillary draining lymph nodes of breast cancer patients. The germline V gene specifies MGHDK as CDR1 and SYGVNS as CDR2. From the cysteine up to the phenylalanine, the CDR3 has a length of 14 residues. Only CDR3 DNA remains: 42 bases, in frame from the first base. V and J lose 1 base and 6 bases, and a span of 10 bases separates them. Sequenced on an Illumina HiSeq 2000. Multiplex PCR amplification was used to build the TCR beta chain libraries. The amplified TCR beta chain products were analyzed by high-throughput sequencing. The public reads were quality trimmed at Q25 with fastp and then assembled into clones with MiXCR by TCRdb, keeping productive beta chains. CDR3 protein sequences are deduplicated, and each keeps its most common genes and DNA. The table for this sample lists approximately 100,000 distinct CDR3 sequences; around 20% of them were counted only once. The ten largest clones take up roughly 1.2% of the sample.

This clonotype was seen more than once but under ten times. Which antigen it targets is not known. Base-call qualities are not available, and no considerably larger clone is one nucleotide away. This chain joins TRBV25-1 to TRBJ2-4, with a weak D call of TRBD1 (6 bases match). Specimen: axillary lymph node tissue. This receptor was taken from a female donor with breast cancer. Some clones in this sample may be carry-over from other donors' samples. The CDR3 has the sequence CASSEWGQTNIQYF. DNA sequence: TGTGCCAGCAGTGAATGGGGACAAACAAACATTCAGTACTTC. Full variable domain (CDR3 extended with the reference TRBV25-1 and TRBJ2-4 proteins): EADIYQTPRYLVIGTGKKITLECSQTMGHDKMYWYQQDPGMELHLIHYSYGVNSTEKGDLSSESTVSRIRTEHFPLTLESARPSHTSQYLCASSEWGQTNIQYFGAGTRLSVL.